This is a list of T cell receptor beta chains from one sample in a study of CD8+CD57+ T cells in acquired aplastic anemia. TCRdb re-called the reads with MiXCR, one entry per CDR3 protein. The table lists approximately 120,000 distinct CDR3 sequences, about two fifths of them singletons. Sequencing input: sorted CD4+, CD8+, or CD8+CD57+ T cells (not recorded which) from PBMCs. The receptor source for this set is a human donor with aplastic anemia. Both conserved end residues are part of each CDR3. The D gene is left open where the match is weak. Only part of the rows carry a size: once, few, many, or a class if the clone is expanded.

D gene: NA; clone size: many; V gene: TRBV11-3; J gene: TRBJ2-1; CDR3 protein: CASSLDSSYNEQFF; CDR3 DNA: TGTGCCAGCAGCTTAGATAGCTCCTACAATGAGCAGTTCTTC
D gene: TRBD1; clone size: NA; V gene: TRBV7-6; J gene: TRBJ2-3; CDR3 protein: CASSLAGQGTDTQYF; CDR3 DNA: TGTGCCAGCAGCTTAGCCGGACAGGGAACAGATACGCAGTATTTT
D gene: NA; clone size: NA; V gene: TRBV29-1; J gene: TRBJ2-2; CDR3 protein: CSVGVGGTGELFF; CDR3 DNA: TGCAGCGTTGGGGTAGGGGGCACCGGGGAGCTGTTTTTT
D gene: NA; clone size: NA; V gene: TRBV19; J gene: TRBJ1-5; CDR3 protein: CASTYRWGKSNQPQHF; CDR3 DNA: TGTGCCAGTACCTATCGGTGGGGGAAGAGCAATCAGCCCCAGCATTTT
D gene: TRBD2; clone size: NA; V gene: TRBV2; J gene: TRBJ2-3; CDR3 protein: CASSEASGGAQYF; CDR3 DNA: TGTGCCAGCAGTGAGGCTAGCGGGGGAGCGCAGTATTTT
D gene: TRBD2; clone size: NA; V gene: TRBV2; J gene: TRBJ2-3; CDR3 protein: CASSVGLAGADTQYF; CDR3 DNA: TGTGCCAGCAGTGTTGGACTAGCGGGGGCAGATACGCAGTATTTT
D gene: NA; clone size: few; V gene: TRBV18; J gene: TRBJ2-6; CDR3 protein: CASSPGVSGANVLTF; CDR3 DNA: TGTGCCAGCTCACCCGGGGTCTCTGGGGCCAACGTCCTGACTTTC
D gene: TRBD1; clone size: many; V gene: TRBV12-5; J gene: TRBJ2-5; CDR3 protein: CASGRGQGALQETQYF; CDR3 DNA: TGTGCTAGTGGCCGCGGACAGGGGGCCCTCCAAGAGACCCAGTACTTC
D gene: NA; clone size: NA; V gene: TRBV6-1; J gene: TRBJ1-6; CDR3 protein: CASRLVPSTDHNSPLHF; CDR3 DNA: TGTGCCAGCAGGTTGGTACCGTCGACAGATCATAATTCACCCCTCCACTTT
D gene: NA; clone size: many; V gene: TRBV12-3/TRBV12-4; J gene: TRBJ1-3; CDR3 protein: CASSFSNSGNTIYF; CDR3 DNA: TGTGCCAGCAGTTTCAGTAACTCTGGAAACACCATATATTTT
D gene: TRBD1; clone size: many; V gene: TRBV7-2; J gene: TRBJ1-2; CDR3 protein: CASSRQGVYGYTF; CDR3 DNA: TGTGCCAGCAGCCGACAGGGAGTCTATGGCTACACCTTC
D gene: TRBD1; clone size: many; V gene: TRBV5-8; J gene: TRBJ1-5; CDR3 protein: CASSLVQGYQPQHF; CDR3 DNA: TGTGCCAGCAGCTTGGTACAGGGGTATCAGCCCCAGCATTTT
D gene: NA; clone size: NA; V gene: TRBV15; J gene: TRBJ2-2; CDR3 protein: CATSRDRGGYTGELFF; CDR3 DNA: TGTGCCACCAGCAGAGATAGGGGCGGCTACACCGGGGAGCTGTTTTTT
D gene: NA; clone size: many; V gene: TRBV19; J gene: TRBJ1-5; CDR3 protein: CASSSGTSNQPQHF; CDR3 DNA: TGTGCCAGTAGTTCCGGGACATCTAATCAGCCCCAGCATTTT
D gene: NA; clone size: many; V gene: TRBV10-3; J gene: TRBJ1-2; CDR3 protein: CAISDQGISYGYTF; CDR3 DNA: TGTGCCATCAGCGACCAGGGGATATCCTATGGCTACACCTTC
D gene: NA; clone size: many; V gene: TRBV5-6; J gene: TRBJ1-6; CDR3 protein: CASSLMGGNSPLHF; CDR3 DNA: TGTGCCAGCAGCTTGATGGGGGGGAATTCACCCCTCCACTTT
D gene: NA; clone size: many; V gene: TRBV10-2; J gene: TRBJ1-3; CDR3 protein: CASSLGQTSGNTIYF; CDR3 DNA: TGCGCCAGCAGCCTTGGACAGACCTCTGGAAACACCATATATTTT
D gene: NA; clone size: many; V gene: TRBV5-1; J gene: TRBJ1-2; CDR3 protein: CASSLGRADGYTF; CDR3 DNA: TGCGCCAGCAGCTTGGGCAGGGCCGATGGCTACACCTTC
D gene: NA; clone size: once; V gene: TRBV15; J gene: TRBJ2-7; CDR3 protein: CAASRDQTGEQYF; CDR3 DNA: TGTGCCGCCAGCAGAGATCAAACGGGCGAGCAGTACTTC
D gene: NA; clone size: NA; V gene: TRBV15; J gene: TRBJ2-5; CDR3 protein: CATSSKTGEGETQYF; CDR3 DNA: TGTGCCACCAGCAGCAAAACAGGGGAGGGGGAGACCCAGTACTTC
D gene: NA; clone size: NA; V gene: TRBV6-1; J gene: TRBJ1-5; CDR3 protein: CASSHQGGDQPQHF; CDR3 DNA: TGTGCCAGCAGTCATCAGGGCGGGGATCAGCCCCAGCATTTT
D gene: TRBD1; clone size: NA; V gene: TRBV15; J gene: TRBJ1-5; CDR3 protein: CATSRDLGQGNIQPQHF; CDR3 DNA: TGTGCCACCAGCAGAGATTTAGGACAGGGGAACATTCAGCCCCAGCATTTT
D gene: NA; clone size: NA; V gene: TRBV7-8; J gene: TRBJ2-7; CDR3 protein: CASSLAQGPSYEQYF; CDR3 DNA: TGTGCCAGCAGCTTAGCACAGGGCCCCTCCTACGAGCAGTACTTC
D gene: NA; clone size: NA; V gene: TRBV29-1; J gene: TRBJ1-2; CDR3 protein: CSVAQAYGYTF; CDR3 DNA: TGCAGCGTTGCCCAGGCCTATGGCTACACCTTC
D gene: NA; clone size: NA; V gene: TRBV6-1; J gene: TRBJ1-5; CDR3 protein: CASSELGMEWGNQPQHF; CDR3 DNA: TGTGCCAGCAGTGAACTAGGTATGGAGTGGGGCAATCAGCCCCAGCATTTT
D gene: TRBD2; clone size: NA; V gene: TRBV11-2; J gene: TRBJ2-7; CDR3 protein: CASSLGGTSAVLGEQYF; CDR3 DNA: TGTGCCAGCAGCTTAGGGGGGACTAGCGCGGTTTTGGGAGAGCAGTACTTC
D gene: TRBD1; clone size: many; V gene: TRBV20-1; J gene: TRBJ1-2; CDR3 protein: CSARDFDRGDYGYTF; CDR3 DNA: TGCAGTGCTAGAGACTTCGACAGGGGAGACTATGGCTACACCTTC
D gene: NA; clone size: many; V gene: TRBV19; J gene: TRBJ1-1; CDR3 protein: CASLRDRNTEAFF; CDR3 DNA: TGTGCCAGTCTCCGGGACCGCAACACTGAAGCTTTCTTT
D gene: NA; clone size: NA; V gene: TRBV4-1; J gene: TRBJ1-1; CDR3 protein: CASSQIGATETEAFF; CDR3 DNA: TGCGCCAGCAGCCAAATCGGGGCAACGGAGACTGAAGCTTTCTTT
D gene: TRBD1; clone size: NA; V gene: TRBV10-1; J gene: TRBJ2-7; CDR3 protein: CARGDGTGMYEQYF; CDR3 DNA: TGCGCCAGGGGAGACGGGACAGGGATGTACGAGCAGTACTTC
D gene: TRBD2; clone size: many; V gene: TRBV4-2; J gene: TRBJ2-2; CDR3 protein: CASTTLAGGVRHTGELFF; CDR3 DNA: TGTGCCAGCACTACCCTAGCGGGGGGCGTTAGACACACCGGGGAGCTGTTTTTT
D gene: NA; clone size: NA; V gene: TRBV6-1; J gene: TRBJ1-4; CDR3 protein: CASSRDRPNEKLFF; CDR3 DNA: TGTGCCAGCAGCCGAGACAGACCTAATGAAAAACTGTTTTTT
D gene: TRBD1; clone size: NA; V gene: TRBV12-3/TRBV12-4; J gene: TRBJ1-2; CDR3 protein: CASRTGYDGYTF; CDR3 DNA: TGTGCCAGCAGGACAGGGTACGATGGCTACACCTTC
D gene: TRBD1; clone size: NA; V gene: TRBV9; J gene: TRBJ1-1; CDR3 protein: CASSVGQGSTEAFF; CDR3 DNA: TGTGCCAGCAGCGTAGGACAGGGGAGCACTGAAGCTTTCTTT
D gene: NA; clone size: many; V gene: TRBV4-1; J gene: TRBJ1-1; CDR3 protein: CASSQVPIVPGHQNTEAFF; CDR3 DNA: TGCGCCAGCAGCCAAGTCCCGATCGTCCCGGGACACCAGAACACTGAAGCTTTCTTT
D gene: NA; clone size: many; V gene: TRBV15; J gene: TRBJ2-3; CDR3 protein: CATSRRGGITSTDTQYF; CDR3 DNA: TGTGCCACCAGCAGAAGGGGGGGGATCACTAGCACAGATACGCAGTATTTT
D gene: TRBD2; clone size: NA; V gene: TRBV20-1; J gene: TRBJ2-3; CDR3 protein: CSARIAGTQYF; CDR3 DNA: TGCAGTGCTAGAATAGCGGGTACGCAGTATTTT
D gene: TRBD2; clone size: many; V gene: TRBV7-6; J gene: TRBJ2-3; CDR3 protein: CASSVGGSGGTDTQYF; CDR3 DNA: TGTGCCAGCAGCGTGGGGGGTAGCGGGGGCACAGATACGCAGTATTTT
D gene: NA; clone size: many; V gene: TRBV2; J gene: TRBJ1-3; CDR3 protein: CASSRETGNTIYF; CDR3 DNA: TGTGCCAGCAGCAGGGAGACGGGAAACACCATATATTTT
D gene: NA; clone size: many; V gene: TRBV20-1; J gene: TRBJ1-1; CDR3 protein: CSAPFAPGAAFF; CDR3 DNA: TGCAGTGCTCCCTTCGCCCCGGGAGCAGCTTTCTTT
D gene: TRBD1; clone size: NA; V gene: TRBV28; J gene: TRBJ1-2; CDR3 protein: CASSLNPGTGTGYTF; CDR3 DNA: TGTGCCAGCAGTTTAAACCCCGGGACAGGGACCGGCTACACCTTC